The 17 T cell receptor beta chains given below trace back to one sample, sequenced in a study of human T cells and chemical hapten exposure. TCRdb reprocessed the RACE reads via MiXCR and lists one record per CDR3 protein. Altogether about 89,000 distinct CDR3 sequences are present, approximately 12% being singletons, with the ten largest covering approximately 6%. This sample's time point: patch test 3, about 24 weeks after DPC sensitization. Treatment: therapeutic diphenylcyclopropenone sensitization with weekly scalp DPC. Sequenced material: whole blood, taken in connection with sensitization to the hapten diphenylcyclopropenone (DPC). The origin of the receptors is a woman aged 50 to 60 with alopecia areata. Some clones in this sample may be carry-over from other donors' samples.

A word on this clonotype: A much larger clonotype is one base distant, so this may be a read error. The J gene is TRBJ1-4, the V gene TRBV5-4; a weak D match, TRBD1 (5 bases). The CDR3 totals 14 residues. Between the trimmed V and J ends, which lost 5 bases and 7 bases, there was a span of 15 bases. Looked up from germline, CDR1 is SGHNT and CDR2 is YYREEE (reference sequence). CDR3 in amino acids: CASSSGRASEKLFF. In DNA form, the CDR3 reads TGTGCCAGCAGTTCGGGACGCGCAAGTGAAAAACTGTTTTTT.

There are many counts of this clonotype. V is TRBV19 and J is TRBJ2-1; D is unresolved. The ends were cut back, 7 bases at V and 0 bases at J, with 7 bases in the middle. There are 13 residues in the CDR3. From germline, CDR1 is LNHDA and CDR2 SQIVND (reference sequence). CDR3 sequence (DNA): TGTGCCAGTACCCCCCGCTCCTACAATGAGCAGTTCTTC. The encoded protein is CASTPRSYNEQFF.

The gene calls are TRBV10-3 and TRBJ2-7, with TRBD1 matching over 7 bases. The CDR3 loop spans 15 amino acids. The germline CDR1 and CDR2 sequences are ENHRY and SYGVKD. Trimming at V came to 3 bases and at J to 7 bases, leaving 12 bases not matched to a gene. This CDR3 reads CAISETGQNWGEQYF. The CDR3 coding sequence is TGTGCCATCAGTGAAACGGGACAGAACTGGGGGGAGCAGTACTTC.

This clonotype has more than one count but fewer than ten. The chain employs TRBV29-1 and TRBJ2-7; D is perhaps TRBD2 (5 bases). V was trimmed by 5 bases and J by 2 bases, leaving 16 bases between them. The CDR3 extends over 14 amino acids. Germline V gene lookup returns CDR1 SQVTM and CDR2 ANQGSEA. The CDR3 loop is CSVRTPGYTYEQYF. CDR3 nucleotides: TGCAGCGTTCGAACCCCGGGGTATACCTACGAGCAGTACTTC.

In DNA form, the CDR3 reads TGTGCCATCAGACTAGCTGACACCGGGGAGCTGTTTTTT. It codes for CAIRLADTGELFF. The chain has TRBV10-3 and TRBJ2-2; the D gene is possibly TRBD2 (6 bases). This CDR3 is built from 13 residues. The V end was cut by 6 bases, the J end by 3 bases, with 8 bases between. Germline assignment: CDR1 ENHRY and CDR2 SYGVKD.

The chain is built from TRBV7-9 and TRBJ1-2; D unresolved. Deletions cut 4 bases from V and 8 bases from J, with 8 bases between. The CDR3 has 11 residues. Germline V CDR1 and CDR2: SEHNR, FQNEAQ (reference sequence). CDR3 amino acids: CASSSSPGYTF. CDR3 DNA sequence: TGTGCCAGCAGCTCGTCCCCGGGCTACACCTTC.

This clonotype appeared a few times. The rearrangement uses TRBV7-8 and TRBJ2-7, with D maybe TRBD1 (6 bases). The length of the CDR3 is 14 residues. Per the germline V gene, CDR1 is SGHVS and CDR2 is FQNEAQ. V was cut by 1 base and J by 4 bases, with 11 bases left in between. The CDR3 is CASSLGAGEYEQYF. In nucleotides, the CDR3 is TGTGCCAGCAGCTTAGGAGCAGGGGAATACGAGCAGTACTTC.

This clonotype was seen many times. The chain joins TRBV18 to TRBJ1-4, with TRBD1 identical over 10 bases. The CDR3 spans 16 residues. V trimming: 2 bases; J trimming: 8 bases; junction bases outside the gene matches: 8. Germline V gene data show CDR1 as KGHSH and CDR2 as LQKENI. As DNA, the CDR3 is TGTGCCAGCTCACCAGCGGGACAGGGGTCTCTGGAAAAACTGTTTTTT. Translated, it gives CASSPAGQGSLEKLFF.

A few counts support this clonotype. This chain links TRBV24-1 with TRBJ1-1; the D gene is possibly TRBD1 (6 bases). Germline CDR1 is KGHDR and CDR2 is SFDVKD. There are 16 residues in the CDR3. Trimming took 5 bases from V and 0 from J, leaving 15 bases between them. CDR3 loop: CATSGGETGMNTEAFF. The CDR3 region has the DNA TGTGCCACCAGTGGGGGGGAAACAGGGATGAACACTGAAGCTTTCTTT.

J is TRBJ1-2 and V is TRBV29-1; 9 bases fit TRBD1. Germline-derived CDR1 and CDR2 are SQVTM and ANQGSEA. CDR3 length: 14 amino acids. With 6 bases clipped from V and 0 bases from J, the junction kept 5 bases outside the gene matches. CDR3 nucleotides: TGCAGCGTCGCACAGGGGGCCACTAACTATGGCTACACCTTC. This gives the protein CSVAQGATNYGYTF.

The table lists this clonotype with a few counts. This chain links TRBV30 with TRBJ2-2; D gene uncertain. Trimming left V 2 bases short and J 1 base short, with 2 bases between. The CDR3 contains 12 residues. CDR1 is GTSNPN, CDR2 SVGIG, per germline (reference sequence). The CDR3 DNA reads as TGTGCCTGGAGTCGGAACACCGGGGAGCTGTTTTTT. Its translation is CAWSRNTGELFF.

This clonotype was detected ten times or more. The chain carries TRBV5-6 and TRBJ1-5; the match to TRBD1 covers 8 bases. Losses at the gene ends were 1 base for V and 3 bases for J; bases not matched to a gene: 3. The CDR3 spans 15 residues. Germline values: CDR1 SGHDT, CDR2 YYEEEE. Here the CDR3 reads CASSLSQGANQPQHF. The CDR3 nucleotides are TGTGCCAGCAGCTTGTCTCAGGGGGCCAATCAGCCCCAGCATTTT.

This clonotype was recorded many times. The chain carries TRBV2 and TRBJ2-3; D may match TRBD1 or TRBD2 (5 bases each). The CDR3 consists of 11 residues. Trimming shortened V by 5 bases and J by 8 bases, and 8 bases separated the two germline ends. Germline CDR1 reads SNHLY; CDR2 reads FYNNEI. This CDR3 is CASSSGSTQYF. CDR3 coding DNA: TGTGCCAGCAGTTCAGGGAGTACGCAGTATTTT.

This clonotype was seen only a few times. In DNA form, the CDR3 reads TGCAGCGTCGAGCCCGCAACTAATGAAAAACTGTTTTTT. It encodes CSVEPATNEKLFF. This chain joins TRBV29-1 and TRBJ1-4; D not certain. The germline V gene encodes CDR1 SQVTM and CDR2 ANQGSEA. V lost 6 bases, J lost 0 bases, and 8 bases lay in between. The CDR3 has 13 residues. Complete variable domain (other parts from reference TRBV29-1 and TRBJ1-4): SAVISQKPSRDICQRGTSLTIQCQVDSQVTMMFWYRQQPGQSLTLIATANQGSEATYESGFVIDKFPISRPNLTFSTLTVSNMSPEDSSIYLCSVEPATNEKLFFGSGTQLSVL.

This clonotype was observed many times. The chain joins TRBV29-1 to TRBJ2-4; D is uncertain. Looked up from germline, CDR1 is SQVTM and CDR2 is ANQGSEA. Trimming shortened V by 6 bases and J by 0 bases, and 12 bases separated the two germline ends. The CDR3 loop spans 14 amino acids. CDR3 in amino acids: CSVASRLAKNIQYF. In DNA form, the CDR3 reads TGCAGCGTAGCATCTAGACTAGCCAAAAACATTCAGTACTTC.

The chain employs TRBV11-2 and TRBJ2-2; D possibly matches TRBD1 or TRBD2 (5 bases each). V dropped 6 bases and J dropped 0 bases, with 14 bases sitting between them. CDR1 and CDR2 (germline): SGHAT, FQNNGV. The CDR3 totals 16 residues. CDR3 in amino acids: CASRSPGRANTGELFF. In DNA form, the CDR3 reads TGTGCCAGCAGATCCCCGGGACGAGCGAACACCGGGGAGCTGTTTTTT.

This clonotype was counted at least ten times. The chain couples TRBV7-8 to TRBJ1-3, with D possibly matching TRBD1 (6 bases). V shed 5 bases and J shed 3 bases, with 29 bases lying between them. In germline, CDR1 is SGHVS, CDR2 FQNEAQ. The CDR3 is 20 residues long. Here the CDR3 reads CASSPKNPSAGENFGNTIYF. The CDR3 DNA is TGTGCCAGCAGCCCAAAAAATCCTTCGGCAGGGGAGAACTTTGGAAACACCATATATTTT.